One and the same sample provided the 10 T cell receptor beta chains below, sequenced in a study of OX40 agonist ivuxolimab in advanced cancers. Assay used: immunoSEQ multiplex PCR; TCRdb lists only in-frame clones, some missing. Of about 49,000 clones listed, roughly 85% are singletons. Here the sequenced sample was CD4+ or CD8+ T cells sorted from blood, taken in a trial of the OX40 agonist ivuxolimab. These receptors came from an adult with an advanced solid tumor such as melanoma, head and neck, liver or kidney cancer.

The V gene is TRBV27, the J gene TRBJ1-4; weak D call: TRBD1 (6 bases). Germline CDR1 and CDR2: MNHEY and SMNVEV (reference sequence). V was pared by 5 bases and J by 6 bases, with 19 bases between. The CDR3 covers 16 residues. The CDR3 sequence: CASSPLGGGSDEKLFF. The CDR3 DNA is TGTGCCAGCAGTCCCCTCGGGGGCGGTAGTGATGAAAAACTGTTTTTT.

This clone turned up a few times. The chain joins TRBV4-1 to TRBJ2-5; D is perhaps TRBD1 or TRBD2 (5 bases each). V lost 4 bases and J lost 5, with 17 bases in between. The CDR3 spans 15 residues. Germline V gene lookup returns CDR1 MGHRA and CDR2 YSYEKL. Written as DNA, the CDR3 is TGCGCCAGCAGCCGTCAGGGTCGCGAGGGGGAGACCCAGTACTTC. The encoded protein is CASSRQGREGETQYF.

The gene calls are TRBV6-6 and TRBJ2-7; 9 bases agree with TRBD2. Germline V gene lookup returns CDR1 MNHNY and CDR2 SVGAGI (reference sequence). Trimming took 4 bases from V and 2 from J; bases not matched to a gene: 6. The length of the CDR3 is 15 residues. The CDR3 region is CASSSPSSGAYEQYF. CDR3 coding DNA: TGTGCCAGCAGTTCCCCGTCTAGCGGGGCCTACGAGCAGTACTTC.

The chain uses TRBV6-5 and TRBJ1-6, with 8 bases fitting TRBD1. The CDR3 spans 14 residues. The germline CDR1 and CDR2 sequences are MNHEY and SVGAGI. The J segment lost 10 bases and the V segment lost 6 bases, leaving 8 bases of the junction unmatched. The DNA of the CDR3 is TGTGCCAGCAGGACGGGACAGGTGGAGTCACCCCTCCACTTT. Protein product: CASRTGQVESPLHF.

The V call is TRBV11-1, the J call TRBJ1-1; D remains unclear. Germline lookup yields CDR1 SGHAT and CDR2 FQDESV (reference sequence). The V gene lost 3 bases and the J gene lost 1 base, with 6 bases spanning the gap. The CDR3 totals 13 residues. The CDR3 sequence is CASSFAWNTEAFF. DNA of the CDR3: TGTGCCAGCAGCTTCGCATGGAACACTGAAGCTTTCTTT.

The table lists this clone with a count of one. This chain connects TRBV6-5 to TRBJ2-4; TRBD1 agrees at 9 bases. J lost 0 bases, V lost 5 bases, and 2 bases had no gene match. CDR1 and CDR2 from the germline V gene are MNHEY and SVGAGI. CDR3 length equals 15 residues. In DNA form, the CDR3 reads TGTGCCAGCAGTGGGACAGGGCTAGCCAAAAACATTCAGTACTTC. Translated: CASSGTGLAKNIQYF.

The chain is built from TRBV7-7 and TRBJ2-2, with 15 nucleotides matching TRBD2. V trimming: 9 bases; J trimming: 1 base; junction bases outside the gene matches: 3. This CDR3 has 16 residues. CDR1 and CDR2 (germline): SSHAT, FNYEAQ (reference sequence). CDR3 bases: TGTGCCAGTACGGGACTAGCGGGAGGGAACACCGGGGAGCTGTTTTTT. It translates to CASTGLAGGNTGELFF.

By share, this clone counts as medium-sized. This chain links TRBV19 with TRBJ1-2, with TRBD1 matching 8 bases. After removal of 5 bases from V and 3 bases from J, the junction contained 2 bases not matched to a gene. The CDR3 runs to 13 residues. Germline CDR1 LNHDA, CDR2 SQIVND (reference sequence). This CDR3 is CASSPTGDYGYTF. CDR3 sequence (DNA): TGTGCCAGTAGTCCGACAGGGGACTATGGCTACACCTTC.

This chain joins TRBV27 and TRBJ2-5, with 7 bases that match TRBD1. The DNA matches TRBJ2-7 better at its end, which makes the J call doubtful. The CDR3 sequence is 12 residues long. Germline loops: CDR1 MNHEY, CDR2 SMNVEV (reference sequence). The CDR3 region has the DNA TGTGCCAGTGGCAGGGGGAACTACGAGCAGTACTTC. As protein: CASGRGNYEQYF.

Here the CDR3 DNA reads TGCGCCAGCAGCCAAGATCAGGGGGGTGGCTACACCTTC. As protein: CASSQDQGGGYTF. J is TRBJ1-2 and V is TRBV4-1; 7 bases fit TRBD1. The CDR3 is made up of 13 amino acids. V gave up 0 bases and J gave up 7 bases; unmatched junction bases: 2. Per germline, CDR1 MGHRA and CDR2 YSYEKL.